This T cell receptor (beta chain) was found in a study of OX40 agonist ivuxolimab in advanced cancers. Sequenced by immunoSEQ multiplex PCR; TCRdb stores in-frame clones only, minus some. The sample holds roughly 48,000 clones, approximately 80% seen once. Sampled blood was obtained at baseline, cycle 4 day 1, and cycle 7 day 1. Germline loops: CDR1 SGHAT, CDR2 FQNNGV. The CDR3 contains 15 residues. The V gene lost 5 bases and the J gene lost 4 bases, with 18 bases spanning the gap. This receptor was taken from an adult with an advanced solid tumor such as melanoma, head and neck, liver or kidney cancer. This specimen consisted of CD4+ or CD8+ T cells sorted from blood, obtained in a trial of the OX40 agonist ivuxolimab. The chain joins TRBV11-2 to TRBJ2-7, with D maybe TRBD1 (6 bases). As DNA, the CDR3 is TGTGCCAGCAGCATACAAGGGCAGGGGAGTTACGAGCAGTACTTC. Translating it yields CASSIQGQGSYEQYF.